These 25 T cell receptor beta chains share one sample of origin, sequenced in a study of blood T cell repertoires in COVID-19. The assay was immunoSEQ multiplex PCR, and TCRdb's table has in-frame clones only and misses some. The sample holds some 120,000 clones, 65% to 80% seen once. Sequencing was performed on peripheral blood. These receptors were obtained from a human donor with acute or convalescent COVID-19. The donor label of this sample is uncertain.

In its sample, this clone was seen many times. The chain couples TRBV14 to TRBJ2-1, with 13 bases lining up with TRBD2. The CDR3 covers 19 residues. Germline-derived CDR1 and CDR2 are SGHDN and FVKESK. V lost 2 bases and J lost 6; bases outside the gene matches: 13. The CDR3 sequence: CASSQYLTSGGAWGNEQFF. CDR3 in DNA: TGTGCCAGCAGCCAATACTTAACTAGCGGGGGGGCCTGGGGCAATGAGCAGTTCTTC.

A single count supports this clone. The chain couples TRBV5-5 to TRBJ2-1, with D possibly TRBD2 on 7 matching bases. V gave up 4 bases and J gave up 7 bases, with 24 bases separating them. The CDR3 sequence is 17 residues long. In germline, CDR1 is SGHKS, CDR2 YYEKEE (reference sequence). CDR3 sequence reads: CASSPSAGTRGGNEQFF. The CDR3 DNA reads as TGTGCCAGCAGCCCGAGCGCCGGGACGAGGGGGGGTAATGAGCAGTTCTTC.

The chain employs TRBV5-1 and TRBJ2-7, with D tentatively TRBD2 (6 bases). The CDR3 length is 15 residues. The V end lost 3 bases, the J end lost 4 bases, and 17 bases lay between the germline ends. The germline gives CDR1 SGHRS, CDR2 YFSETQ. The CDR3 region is CASSSSGTGWYEQYF. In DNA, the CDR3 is TGCGCCAGCAGCTCATCCGGGACTGGGTGGTACGAGCAGTACTTC.

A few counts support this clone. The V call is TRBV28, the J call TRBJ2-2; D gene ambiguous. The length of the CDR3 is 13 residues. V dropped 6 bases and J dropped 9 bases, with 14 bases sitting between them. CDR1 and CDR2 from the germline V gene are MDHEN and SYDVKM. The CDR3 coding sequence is TGTGCCAGCAGACCCCCTCGGTTCAGGGAGCTGTTTTTT. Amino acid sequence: CASRPPRFRELFF.

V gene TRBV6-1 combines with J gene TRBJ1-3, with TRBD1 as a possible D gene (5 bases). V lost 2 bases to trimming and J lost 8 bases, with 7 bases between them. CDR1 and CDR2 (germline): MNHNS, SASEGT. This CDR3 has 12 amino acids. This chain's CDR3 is CASSERGYTIYF. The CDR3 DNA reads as TGTGCCAGCAGTGAAAGGGGCTACACCATATATTTT.

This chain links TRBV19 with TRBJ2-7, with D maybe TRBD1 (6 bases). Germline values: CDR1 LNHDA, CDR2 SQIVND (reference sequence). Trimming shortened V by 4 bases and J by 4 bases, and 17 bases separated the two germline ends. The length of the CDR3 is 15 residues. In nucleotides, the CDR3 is TGTGCCAGTAGTACTCTGTGGGGACACGCTTACGAGCAGTACTTC. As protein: CASSTLWGHAYEQYF.

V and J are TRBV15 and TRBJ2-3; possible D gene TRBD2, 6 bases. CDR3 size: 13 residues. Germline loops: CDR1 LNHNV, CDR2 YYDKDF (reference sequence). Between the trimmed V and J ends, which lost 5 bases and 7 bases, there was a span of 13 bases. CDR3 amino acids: CATSGGPRYTQYF. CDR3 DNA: TGTGCCACCAGCGGAGGGCCTCGTTATACGCAGTATTTT.

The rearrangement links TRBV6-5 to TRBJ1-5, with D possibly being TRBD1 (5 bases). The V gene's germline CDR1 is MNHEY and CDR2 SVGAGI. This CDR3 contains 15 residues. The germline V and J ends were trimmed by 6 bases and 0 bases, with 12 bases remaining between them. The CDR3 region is CASRPPGYSNQPQHF. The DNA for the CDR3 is TGTGCCAGCAGACCCCCAGGGTATAGCAATCAGCCCCAGCATTTT.

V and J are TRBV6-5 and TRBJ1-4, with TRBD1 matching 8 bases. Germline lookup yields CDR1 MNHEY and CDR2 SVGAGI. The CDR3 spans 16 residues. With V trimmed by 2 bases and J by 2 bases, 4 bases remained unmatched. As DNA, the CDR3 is TGTGCCAGCAGTTACCAGGGGGCGACGACTAATGAAAAACTGTTTTTT. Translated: CASSYQGATTNEKLFF.

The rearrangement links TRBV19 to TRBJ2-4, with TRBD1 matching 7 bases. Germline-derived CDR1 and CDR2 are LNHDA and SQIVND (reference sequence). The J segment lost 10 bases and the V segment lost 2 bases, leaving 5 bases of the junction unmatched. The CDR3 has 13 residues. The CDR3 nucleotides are TGTGCCAGTAGTATAATGACAGGGAAAATTCAGTACTTC. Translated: CASSIMTGKIQYF. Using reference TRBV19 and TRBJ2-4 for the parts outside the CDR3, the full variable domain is DGGITQSPKYLFRKEGQNVTLSCEQNLNHDAMYWYRQDPGQGLRLIYYSQIVNDFQKGDIAEGYSVSREKKESFPLTVTSAQKNPTAFYLCASSIMTGKIQYFGAGTRLSVL.

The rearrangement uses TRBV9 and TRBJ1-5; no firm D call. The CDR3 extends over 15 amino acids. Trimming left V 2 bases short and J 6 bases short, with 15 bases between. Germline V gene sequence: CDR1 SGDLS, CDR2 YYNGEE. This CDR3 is CASSVGYGRGQPQHF. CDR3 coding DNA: TGTGCCAGCAGCGTGGGCTACGGGCGGGGTCAGCCCCAGCATTTT.

The CDR3 DNA is TGTGCCAGCAGCTTAGAACAGGCGAACACTGAAGCTTTCTTT. Protein product: CASSLEQANTEAFF. J is TRBJ1-1 and V is TRBV7-6; D may be TRBD1 (5 bases). V lost 1 base and J lost 1, with 7 bases in between. Germline V CDR1 and CDR2: SGHVS, FNYEAQ. The length of the CDR3 is 14 residues.

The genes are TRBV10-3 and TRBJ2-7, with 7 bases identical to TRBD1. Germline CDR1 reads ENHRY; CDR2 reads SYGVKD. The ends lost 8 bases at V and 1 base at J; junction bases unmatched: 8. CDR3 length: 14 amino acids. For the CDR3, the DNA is TGTGCCATCTACAGGGCGACAGGGTCCTACGAGCAGTACGTC. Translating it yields CAIYRATGSYEQYV.

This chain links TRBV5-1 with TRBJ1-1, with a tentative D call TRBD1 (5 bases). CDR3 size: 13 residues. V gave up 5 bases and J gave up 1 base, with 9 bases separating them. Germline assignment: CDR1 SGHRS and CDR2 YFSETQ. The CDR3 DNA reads TGCGCCAGCAGAAAAGGGGAGAACACTGAAGCTTTCTTT. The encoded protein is CASRKGENTEAFF.

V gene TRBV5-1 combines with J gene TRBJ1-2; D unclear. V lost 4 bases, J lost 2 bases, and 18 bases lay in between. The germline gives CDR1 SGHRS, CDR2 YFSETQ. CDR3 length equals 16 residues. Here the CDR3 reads CASSPGIPEWNYGYTF. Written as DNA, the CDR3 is TGCGCCAGCAGCCCGGGGATTCCCGAGTGGAACTATGGCTACACCTTC.

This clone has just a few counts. The CDR3 region has the DNA TGTGCCACGAGCCCCCGACAGGGGAACTATGGCTACACCTTC. Translation: CATSPRQGNYGYTF. This chain links TRBV24-1 with TRBJ1-2, with 8 bases identical to TRBD1. V gave up 10 bases and J gave up 2 bases; unmatched junction bases: 8. The CDR3 runs 14 residues. Germline V gene data show CDR1 as KGHDR and CDR2 as SFDVKD.

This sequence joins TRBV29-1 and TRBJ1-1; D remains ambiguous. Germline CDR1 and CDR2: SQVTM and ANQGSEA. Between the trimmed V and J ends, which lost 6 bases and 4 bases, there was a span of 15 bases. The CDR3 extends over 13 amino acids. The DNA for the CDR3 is TGCAGCGTCGCGGAGGGTGTGGTCACTGAAGCTTTCTTT. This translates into CSVAEGVVTEAFF. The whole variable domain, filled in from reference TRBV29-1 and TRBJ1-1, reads SAVISQKPSRDICQRGTSLTIQCQVDSQVTMMFWYRQQPGQSLTLIATANQGSEATYESGFVIDKFPISRPNLTFSTLTVSNMSPEDSSIYLCSVAEGVVTEAFFGQGTRLTVV.

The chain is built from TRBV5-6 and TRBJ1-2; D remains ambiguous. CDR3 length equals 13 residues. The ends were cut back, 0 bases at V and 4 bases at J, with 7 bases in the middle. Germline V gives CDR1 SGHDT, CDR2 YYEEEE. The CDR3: CASSLDSIYGYTF. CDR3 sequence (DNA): TGTGCCAGCAGCTTGGACAGTATCTATGGCTACACCTTC.

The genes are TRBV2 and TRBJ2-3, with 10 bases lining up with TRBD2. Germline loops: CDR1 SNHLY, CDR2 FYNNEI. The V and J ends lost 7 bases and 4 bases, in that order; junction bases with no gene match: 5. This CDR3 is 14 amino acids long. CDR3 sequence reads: CASKGTSVPDTQYF. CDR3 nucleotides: TGTGCCAGCAAAGGGACTAGCGTGCCAGATACGCAGTATTTT.

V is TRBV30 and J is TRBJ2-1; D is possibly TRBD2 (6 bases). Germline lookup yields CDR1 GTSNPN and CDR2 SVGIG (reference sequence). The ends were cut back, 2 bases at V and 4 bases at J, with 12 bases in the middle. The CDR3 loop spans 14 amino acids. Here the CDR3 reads CAWSSVAAYNEQFF. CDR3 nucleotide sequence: TGTGCCTGGAGTTCGGTAGCGGCGTACAATGAGCAGTTCTTC.

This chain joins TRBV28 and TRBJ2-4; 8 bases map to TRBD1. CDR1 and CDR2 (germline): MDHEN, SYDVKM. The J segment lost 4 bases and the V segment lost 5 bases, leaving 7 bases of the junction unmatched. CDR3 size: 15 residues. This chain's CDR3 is CASSPLGTGKNIQYF. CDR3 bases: TGTGCCAGCAGTCCCCTCGGGACAGGAAAAAACATTCAGTACTTC.

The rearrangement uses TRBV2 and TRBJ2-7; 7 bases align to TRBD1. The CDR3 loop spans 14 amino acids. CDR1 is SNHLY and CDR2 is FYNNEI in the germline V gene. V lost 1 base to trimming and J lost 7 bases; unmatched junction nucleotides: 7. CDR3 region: CASSEVKGAGEQYF. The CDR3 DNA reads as TGTGCCAGCAGTGAAGTGAAGGGGGCTGGGGAGCAGTACTTC.

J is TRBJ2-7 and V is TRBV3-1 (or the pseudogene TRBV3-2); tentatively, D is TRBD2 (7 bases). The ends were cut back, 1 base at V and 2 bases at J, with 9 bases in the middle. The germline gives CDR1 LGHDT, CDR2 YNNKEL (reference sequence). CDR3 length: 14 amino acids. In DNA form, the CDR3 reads TGTGCCAGCAGCCAAGGGGGGGGCACCTACGAGCAGTACGTC. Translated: CASSQGGGTYEQYV.

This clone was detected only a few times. CDR3 protein: CASSLAGLAGGLNEQFF. DNA for the CDR3: TGTGCCAGCAGCTTAGCGGGTTTGGCGGGGGGGCTGAATGAGCAGTTCTTC. This chain uses TRBV7-2 with TRBJ2-1, with TRBD2 matching 9 bases. This CDR3 spans 17 amino acids. The germline gives CDR1 SGHTA, CDR2 FQGNSA. The trim removed 0 bases at V and 7 bases at J, leaving 10 bases unmatched.

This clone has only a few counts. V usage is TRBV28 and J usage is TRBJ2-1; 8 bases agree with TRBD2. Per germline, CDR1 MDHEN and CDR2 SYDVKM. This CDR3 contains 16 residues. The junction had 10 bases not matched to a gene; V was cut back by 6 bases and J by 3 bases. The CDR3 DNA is TGTGCCAGCAGCGCACAACGGGGGGGCTACTACAATGAGCAGTTCTTC. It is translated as CASSAQRGGYYNEQFF.